Described below is a single T cell receptor (beta chain) sequence and its context. TCRdb redid the calling of the 5' RACE reads with MiXCR, one entry per CDR3 protein. Of tens of thousands of distinct CDR3 sequences listed, roughly 16% are singletons. This sample was included in a study of T-cell memory formation after mild COVID-19. V lost 5 bases and J lost 3; bases outside the gene matches: 6. The CDR3 extends over 14 amino acids. Per germline, CDR1 SGHKS and CDR2 YYEKEE (reference sequence). The sequenced sample was PBMCs or a T cell subset sorted from them (not recorded which). This rearrangement joins TRBV5-5 to TRBJ2-7; 9 bases are shared with TRBD2. This clonotype originated in a man in his late teens or twenties who had mild COVID-19 (a few samples of this study predate the infection). Cell type and time point are not known. CDR3 residues: CASSLASGDYEQYF. In DNA, the CDR3 is TGTGCCAGCAGTCTGGCTAGCGGGGACTACGAGCAGTACTTC.